Described below is a single T cell receptor beta chain sequence and its context. This clonotype was seen only a few times. The antigen this receptor binds is unknown. Per-nucleotide qualities are absent, and no much larger clonotype sits a single base away. The study collected follow-up blood from HIV-infected patients roughly three months, about 14 weeks, after antiretroviral therapy began. Whole blood was used without cell fractionation, so all unsorted peripheral T cells were reflected in the repertoire. For RNA extraction, around 2.5 ml of peripheral blood was drawn into Tempus tubes. Patients were deemed ineligible for enrollment if they had febrile or AIDS-related illness, tumors, hepatitis B or C coinfection, immunomodulatory therapy, recent vaccination or treatment interruptions. The TURBO-DNase kit was used to remove leftover genomic DNA, and GLOBINclear was used to deplete globin mRNA. These data come from a study of HIV-infected patients and healthy controls (dated by TCRdb to the mid-2010s). A note on the overall study: CD4 counts were modestly but significantly increased in 14 of 16 patients after three months of therapy, but they remained below normal ranges. No consistent shift in CD8 counts was seen during early therapy, whereas a slight rise was seen in the CD4:CD8 ratio. An undetectable viral load was attained by 11 of 16 patients by the second bleed and by all patients after a further year of therapy. Patients exhibited no overall T-cell lymphocytopenia, and total CDR3 counts per chain were not significantly different from those of controls. The study asked whether deep sequencing of the TCR repertoire from small blood samples of HIV patients could detect immune perturbation and reconstitution. What the work shows at the level of the full study, not this receptor alone: Significantly higher mean Gini indices were seen in HIV-infected repertoires than in controls, possibly reflecting oligoclonality. Roughly threefold more distinct CDR3s and higher Shannon diversity were observed in healthy control repertoires than in untreated HIV+ repertoires. During therapy, HIV-associated CDR3s significantly decreased in frequency, while CMV-associated CDR3s did not change significantly, though most became more frequent. Significantly different mean usage between HIV-infected patients and controls was observed for eight alpha and eight beta V genes. The therapy captured by the treated samples lasted only approximately 14 weeks, arguably too short a period to observe immune reconstitution given low adult thymic output. Both the Jaccard index and the count of highly shared sequences showed that healthy controls shared more CDR3s between individuals than HIV+ patients did. Slight age and sex profile differences between the study cohorts did not explain the observed diversity differences. Using whole blood restricted sequencing depth and prevented separating the dynamics of distinct T-cell subpopulations. Unequal numbers of distinct sequences between patients and controls complicated comparisons, and size-matching overweighted rare events from HIV-infected data. Pairing of alpha and beta chains was not determined in the samples. The apparent post-therapy recovery of the Gini index in HIV-infected patients was not reproduced in size-matched repertoire data. Processing was restricted to sixteen HIV-infected individuals, which the authors judged to be a major constraint on the generalizability of the findings. Alpha-chain CDR3s from MAIT cells appeared at high frequency in healthy controls but were severely depleted in HIV+ repertoires. Donor HLA types were not determined in the study.

Using SuperScript III with primers targeting the alpha and beta constant regions, around 530 ng of RNA was reverse transcribed. Separate alpha and beta chain libraries were made by chain-specific third strand synthesis with multiplexing indices. In the protocol, all rearrangements within a chain were amplified with a single primer pair so that primer bias was avoided, and molecular barcodes were added to each cDNA molecule. T4 RNA Ligase 1 joined purified cDNA to a 5' RACE adapter that carried a random hexamer and the SP2 sequencing primer site. Second strand synthesis was performed with Phusion polymerase and primed from the SP2 site, and slow temperature ramps were applied to favor optimal annealing. Joined together, two random hexamer sequences that had both been added before amplification formed the 12-nucleotide barcode of each molecule. A short first PCR added P5 and P7 adapter elements plus a second index, followed by an approximately 20-cycle amplification PCR with P5s and P7 primers. In total the libraries went through about 29 PCR cycles, after which the libraries were quantified on a Qubit, sized on a Bioanalyzer, and diluted to approximately 3.9 nM. Sequencing of the normalized libraries was done on an Illumina MiSeq using 2 x 250 paired-end kits. Reverse transcription reactions were cleaned up on MinElute columns and eluted into approximately 10 ul Tris-Cl. A 1:1 ratio of AMPure XP beads was used to clean the adapter ligations after they had run for approximately 21 hours at 16 degrees C. The authors' pipeline ran thus. A modified Decombinator processed the demultiplexed FASTQ files and output V, J, insert and barcode information. Any sequence that shared a barcode yet differed from the dominant sequence was discarded as an error, and the number of original cDNA molecules was estimated by counting barcodes clustered at Levenshtein distance 3. Downstream analyses used R packages ineq, vegan, igraph and RCytoscape, with IMGT nomenclature and CDR3 definitions. V gene usage was calculated across distinct sequences, with every TCR tallied a single time to avoid skew from clonal expansion. Within a donor, similarity networks joined unique CDR3 amino acid sequences in every case where two of them were separated by a single Levenshtein edit. The authors compiled published HIV-specific CDR3s (more than 90 alpha, some 710 beta) and CMV-specific CDR3s (approximately 13 alpha, fewer than 300 beta) and searched for them in the repertoires. Lower sequence numbers were not the cause of the decreased diversity in patients, as random subsampling to size-matched repertoires showed. The raw public data were reprocessed by TCRdb itself: fastp quality trimming at Q25, MiXCR clonotype calling, in-frame beta chains only. All rows with the same CDR3 protein become a single entry with the most common DNA and genes. The V and J calls come from TCRdb's annotation, not from the publication. The sample table records around 4,200 distinct CDR3 sequences; 25% to 30% of these occur just once. The ten largest clones take up 20% to 25% of the sample.

Measured from the cysteine to the phenylalanine, the CDR3 is 19 residues long. The read is trimmed to its CDR3 DNA, 57 bases read in frame from base 1. CDR1 DFQATT and CDR2 SNEGSKA are derived from the germline V gene (reference sequence). V lost 4 bases and J lost 2 bases, and the count of bases not matched to a germline gene is 16. The sample in question was blood, obtained during antiretroviral therapy. This receptor was obtained from an adult with HIV infection. This chain joins TRBV20-1 to TRBJ2-2, and TRBD2 aligns with 10 junction nucleotides. The CDR3 region: CSATPRVTSGATNTGELFF. The sequence in DNA is TGCAGTGCTACACCCCGGGTCACTAGCGGGGCTACTAACACCGGGGAGCTGTTTTTT.